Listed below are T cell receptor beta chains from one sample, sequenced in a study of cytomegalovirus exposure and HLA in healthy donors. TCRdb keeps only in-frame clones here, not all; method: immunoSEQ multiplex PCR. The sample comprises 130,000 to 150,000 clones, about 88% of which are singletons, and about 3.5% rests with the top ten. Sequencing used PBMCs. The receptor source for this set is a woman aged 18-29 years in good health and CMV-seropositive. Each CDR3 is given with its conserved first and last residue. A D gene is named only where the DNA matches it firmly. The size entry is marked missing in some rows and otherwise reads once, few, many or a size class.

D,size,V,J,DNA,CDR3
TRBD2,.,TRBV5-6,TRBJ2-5,TGTGCCAGCAGCTTGTCGGGTAGCGGGATGGGAGAGACCCAGTACTTC,CASSLSGSGMGETQYF
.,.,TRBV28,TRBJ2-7,TGTGCCAGCAGTCCCGGGACTTTGGTCTACGAGCAGTACTTC,CASSPGTLVYEQYF
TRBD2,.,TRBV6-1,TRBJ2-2,TGTGCCAGCAGTGAAGCCCGCGGGAGAAACACCGGGGAGCTGTTTTTT,CASSEARGRNTGELFF
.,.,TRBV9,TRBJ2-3,TGTGCCAGCAGCCCCTCATGGGCTGGAGATACGCAGTATTTT,CASSPSWAGDTQYF
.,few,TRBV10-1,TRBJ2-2,TGCGCCAGCAGTGAGGAGGGACTCGACACCGGGGAGCTGTTTTTT,CASSEEGLDTGELFF
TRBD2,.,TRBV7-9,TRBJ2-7,TGTGCCAGCAGTTTCCCTAGCGGGAGCGACTACGAGCAGTACTTC,CASSFPSGSDYEQYF
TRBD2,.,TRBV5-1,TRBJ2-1,TGCGCCAGCAGCTCGGGACTAGCAGGATTCCGCGGTGAGCAGTTCTTC,CASSSGLAGFRGEQFF
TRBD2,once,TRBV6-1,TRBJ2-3,TGTGCCAGCAAGCCTAGCGGATACACAGATACGCAGTATTTT,CASKPSGYTDTQYF
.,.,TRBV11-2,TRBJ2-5,TGTGCCAGCAGCTTAGGGGCGGAGACCCAGTACTTC,CASSLGAETQYF
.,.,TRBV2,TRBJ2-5,TGTGCCAGCAGCGGAGAAGAGACCCAGTACTTC,CASSGEETQYF
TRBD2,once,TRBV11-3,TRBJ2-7,TGTGCCAGCAGCTTAGGCCCCGGGGTAGCGGGGGTCTACGAGCAGTACTTC,CASSLGPGVAGVYEQYF
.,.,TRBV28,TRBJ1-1,TGTGCCAGCAGTTCACCCGCTGGCATGAACACTGAAGCTTTCTTT,CASSSPAGMNTEAFF
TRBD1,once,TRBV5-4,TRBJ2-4,TGTGCCACTAACGACAGGGGAAAAAACATTCAGTACTTC,CATNDRGKNIQYF
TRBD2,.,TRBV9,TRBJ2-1,TGTGCCAGCAGCCCACAAGTGAAGACTAGCGCCAACAATGAGCAGTTCTTC,CASSPQVKTSANNEQFF
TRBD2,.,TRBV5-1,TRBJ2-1,TGCGCCAGCAGCCCGGGACTAGCAAACAATGAGCAGTTCTTC,CASSPGLANNEQFF
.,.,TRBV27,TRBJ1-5,TGTGCCAGCAGTCCTCCAGGGAATCAGCCCCAGCATTTT,CASSPPGNQPQHF
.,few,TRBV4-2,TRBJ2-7,TGTGCCAGCAGCCCGGACAGGGTTTGGGTCCCTGCGGGGGAGGGCACCTACGAGCAGTACTTC,CASSPDRVWVPAGEGTYEQYF
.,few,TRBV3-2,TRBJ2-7,TGTGCCCCTATGTACGAGCAGTACTTC,CAPMYEQYF
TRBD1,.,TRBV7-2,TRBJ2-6,TGTGCCAGCAGCTTCCAAGGACAGGGGGGTACTGGGGCCAACGTCCTGACTTTC,CASSFQGQGGTGANVLTF
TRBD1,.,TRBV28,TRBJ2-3,TGTGCCAGCAGTTTGGACAGGGGGCGCACAGATACGCAGTATTTT,CASSLDRGRTDTQYF
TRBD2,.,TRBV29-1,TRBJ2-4,TGCAGCGCCACTAGCGGGAGTTCGCAAAACATTCAGTACTTC,CSATSGSSQNIQYF
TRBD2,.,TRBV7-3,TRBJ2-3,TGTGCCAGCAGCTTAATGGCGGGACTAGACTCAGATACGCAGTATTTT,CASSLMAGLDSDTQYF
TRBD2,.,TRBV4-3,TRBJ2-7,TGCGCCAGCAGCCGGGGACTAGCGGGAAGGATAGGCCACGAGCAGTACTTC,CASSRGLAGRIGHEQYF
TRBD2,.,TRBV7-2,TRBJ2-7,TGTGCCAGCAGCTTCCAAGTCGGAGGACTAGCCTTCGAGCAGTACTTC,CASSFQVGGLAFEQYF
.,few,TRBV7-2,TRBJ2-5,TGTGCCAGCAGCTTAGCGGGCAGGGGAGAGACCCAGTACTTC,CASSLAGRGETQYF
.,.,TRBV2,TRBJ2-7,TGTGCCAGCAGACGTACGGGACAACCCTCCTACGAGCAGTACTTC,CASRRTGQPSYEQYF
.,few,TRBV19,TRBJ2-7,TGTGCCAGTAGTATAGGGGTGGGGCGCGAGCAGTACTTC,CASSIGVGREQYF
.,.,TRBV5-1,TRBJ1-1,TGCGCCAGCAGCTCGGGACTGATGAACACTGAAGCTTTCTTT,CASSSGLMNTEAFF
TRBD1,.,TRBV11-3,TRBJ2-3,TGTGCCAGCAGCGCCGGGACAGCTAAGGATACGCAGTATTTT,CASSAGTAKDTQYF
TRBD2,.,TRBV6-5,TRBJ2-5,TGTGCCAGCAGTTACTCGCGGGGGGAAGAGACCCAGTACTTC,CASSYSRGEETQYF
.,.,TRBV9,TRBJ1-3,TGTGCCAGCAGCGCGGACACTTACTCTGGAAACACCATATATTTT,CASSADTYSGNTIYF
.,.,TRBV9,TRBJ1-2,TGTGCCAGCAGCGTGGCTCTGACTAACTATGGCTACACCTTC,CASSVALTNYGYTF
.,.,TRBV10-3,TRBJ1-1,TGTGCCATCAGTGGTAACAGCATGAACACTGAAGCTTTCTTT,CAISGNSMNTEAFF
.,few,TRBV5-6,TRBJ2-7,TGTGCCAGCAGCTTGCAGGGAACAGCCGAGCAGTACTTC,CASSLQGTAEQYF
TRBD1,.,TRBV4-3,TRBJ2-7,TGCGCCAGCAGCCAGACAATGGGACAGGGAGCCTACGAGCAGTACTTC,CASSQTMGQGAYEQYF
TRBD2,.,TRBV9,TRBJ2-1,TGTGCCAGCAGCCCCAGACTAGCGGGCGTGAGCTCCTACAATGAGCAGTTCTTC,CASSPRLAGVSSYNEQFF
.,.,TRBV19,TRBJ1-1,TGTGCCAGTAGTACCGCCACTTACACAGGGCTGGGCACTGAAGCTTTCTTT,CASSTATYTGLGTEAFF
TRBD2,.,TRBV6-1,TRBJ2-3,TGTGCCAGCAGTGTACCGGGACTAGCAGGTAGCACAGATACGCAGTATTTT,CASSVPGLAGSTDTQYF
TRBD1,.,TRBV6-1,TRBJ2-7,TGTGCCAGCACCCCATCTTGGACAGGGGTCTACGAGCAGTACTTC,CASTPSWTGVYEQYF
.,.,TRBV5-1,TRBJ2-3,TGCGCCAGCAGCTTGGCTTCCGATACGCAGTATTTT,CASSLASDTQYF
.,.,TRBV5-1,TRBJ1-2,TGCGCCAGCAGCCCGAACTCTCAGGTGGCCTATGGCTACACCTTC,CASSPNSQVAYGYTF
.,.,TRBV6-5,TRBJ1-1,TGTGCCAGCAGTTTGGGAAGGGGCCTTGAAGCTTTCTTT,CASSLGRGLEAFF
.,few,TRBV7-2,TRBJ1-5,TGTGCCAGCAGCTTAGACAGGAATCAGCCCCAGCATTTT,CASSLDRNQPQHF
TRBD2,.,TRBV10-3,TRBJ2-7,TGTGCCGTCTACGGGACTAGCGGGAGATTCTACGAGCAGTACTTC,CAVYGTSGRFYEQYF
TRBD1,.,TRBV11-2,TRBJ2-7,TGTGCCAGCAGGATCAGGGGGCTGTCCTACGAGCAGTACTTC,CASRIRGLSYEQYF
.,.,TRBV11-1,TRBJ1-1,TGTGCCAGCAGCTTAAACGCAGGCACGAACACTGAAGCTTTCTTT,CASSLNAGTNTEAFF
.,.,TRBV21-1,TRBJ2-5,TGTGCCAGCAGCAAAGGACTGGGGCAGGGGGCTAAAGAGACCCAGTACTTC,CASSKGLGQGAKETQYF
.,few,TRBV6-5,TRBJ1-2,TGTGCCAGCAGTTACGAGACTAACTATGGCTACACCTTC,CASSYETNYGYTF
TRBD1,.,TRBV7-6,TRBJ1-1,TGTGCCAGCAGCACGGGGACAGGGCGTTGGAACACTGAAGCTTTCTTT,CASSTGTGRWNTEAFF